A selection of T cell receptor beta chains follows, all from one sample in a study of blood T cell repertoires in COVID-19. Produced via immunoSEQ multiplex PCR; TCRdb's table is partial and in-frame only. The repertoire consists of a few hundred thousand clones, with 80% to 90% occurring once and the leading ten covering roughly 1.4%. The material sequenced was peripheral blood. The receptors shown here come from a woman in her thirties or forties who had recovered from COVID-19. The CDR3 runs from the conserved cysteine through the conserved F or W. Fields, in order: J gene, CDR3 length, V gene, clone size, D gene, CDR3 protein, CDR3 DNA. D genes are given only for firm matches. Size is omitted from some rows. Given values are once, few, many or a class for expanded clones.

j_gene: TRBJ1-4
len: 14
v_gene: TRBV5-5
abundance: .
d_gene: .
CDR3aa: CASRQVATNEKLFF
CDR3nt: TGTGCCAGCAGGCAGGTTGCAACTAATGAAAAACTGTTTTTT

j_gene: TRBJ1-6
len: 18
v_gene: TRBV10-2
abundance: .
d_gene: .
CDR3aa: CASSDRDKALVLNSPLHF
CDR3nt: TGCGCCAGCAGTGATAGAGACAAAGCCCTGGTCCTTAATTCACCCCTCCACTTT

j_gene: TRBJ2-1
len: 16
v_gene: TRBV6-1
abundance: .
d_gene: TRBD1
CDR3aa: CASSETGKGSYNEQFF
CDR3nt: TGTGCCAGCAGTGAGACAGGGAAGGGGTCCTACAATGAGCAGTTCTTC

j_gene: TRBJ1-1
len: 13
v_gene: TRBV6-5
abundance: .
d_gene: .
CDR3aa: CASRGDFSLEAFF
CDR3nt: TGTGCCAGCAGGGGGGACTTTTCTCTTGAAGCTTTCTTT

j_gene: TRBJ2-2
len: 14
v_gene: TRBV30
abundance: .
d_gene: .
CDR3aa: CAWATIFNTGELFF
CDR3nt: TGTGCCTGGGCTACCATTTTCAACACCGGGGAGCTGTTTTTT

j_gene: TRBJ1-2
len: 16
v_gene: TRBV19
abundance: .
d_gene: TRBD1
CDR3aa: CASSARTGLFNYGYTF
CDR3nt: TGTGCCAGTAGTGCCCGGACAGGGCTATTTAACTATGGCTACACCTTC

j_gene: TRBJ1-5
len: 15
v_gene: TRBV19
abundance: .
d_gene: .
CDR3aa: CASSQRHTSDQPQHF
CDR3nt: TGTGCCAGTAGCCAGAGACATACGTCCGATCAGCCCCAGCATTTT

j_gene: TRBJ1-2
len: 15
v_gene: TRBV4-1
abundance: .
d_gene: .
CDR3aa: CASSQDPPGAYGYTF
CDR3nt: TGCGCCAGCAGCCAAGATCCCCCGGGTGCGTATGGCTACACCTTC

j_gene: TRBJ1-1
len: 14
v_gene: TRBV18
abundance: .
d_gene: .
CDR3aa: CASSPDRSLPEAFF
CDR3nt: TGTGCCAGCTCACCAGACAGGTCTCTCCCTGAAGCTTTCTTT

j_gene: TRBJ1-5
len: 15
v_gene: TRBV19
abundance: .
d_gene: TRBD1
CDR3aa: CASRPQGAPGQPQHF
CDR3nt: TGTGCCAGTAGGCCACAGGGGGCTCCCGGGCAGCCCCAGCATTTT

j_gene: TRBJ2-1
len: 17
v_gene: TRBV7-9
abundance: .
d_gene: .
CDR3aa: CASSSFKGRKPFSVEFF
CDR3nt: TGTGCCAGCAGTTCATTCAAAGGGAGGAAACCTTTTAGTGTGGAGTTCTTC

j_gene: TRBJ1-1
len: 13
v_gene: TRBV19
abundance: few
d_gene: TRBD1
CDR3aa: CASYRGENTEAFF
CDR3nt: TGTGCCAGTTACAGGGGAGAGAACACTGAAGCTTTCTTT

j_gene: TRBJ1-3
len: 17
v_gene: TRBV7-2
abundance: few
d_gene: .
CDR3aa: CASSGATSGFSGNTIYF
CDR3nt: TGTGCCAGCAGCGGAGCCACATCAGGGTTCTCTGGAAACACCATATATTTT

j_gene: TRBJ1-2
len: 12
v_gene: TRBV19
abundance: many
d_gene: .
CDR3aa: CASSRGDYGYTF
CDR3nt: TGTGCCAGTAGTAGAGGAGACTATGGCTACACCTTC

j_gene: TRBJ2-7
len: 16
v_gene: TRBV6-5
abundance: few
d_gene: .
CDR3aa: CASSYSSTVSSYEQYF
CDR3nt: TGTGCCAGCAGTTACTCAAGCACAGTGAGCTCCTACGAGCAGTACTTC

j_gene: TRBJ1-2
len: 15
v_gene: TRBV5-1
abundance: once
d_gene: .
CDR3aa: CASSLGGIANYGYTF
CDR3nt: TGCGCCAGCAGCTTGGGAGGCATAGCTAACTATGGCTACACCTTC

j_gene: TRBJ2-5
len: 15
v_gene: TRBV5-1
abundance: .
d_gene: TRBD2
CDR3aa: CASSLFLGGEETQYF
CDR3nt: TGCGCCAGCAGCTTGTTCCTGGGGGGGGAAGAGACCCAGTACTTC

j_gene: TRBJ1-5
len: 18
v_gene: TRBV19
abundance: few
d_gene: .
CDR3aa: CASSIDPGQPALNQPQHF
CDR3nt: TGTGCCAGTAGTATAGATCCGGGACAACCAGCGCTCAATCAGCCCCAGCATTTT

j_gene: TRBJ2-6
len: 17
v_gene: TRBV7-6
abundance: .
d_gene: .
CDR3aa: CASIHRDTYSGANVLTF
CDR3nt: TGTGCCAGCATACACCGGGACACGTACTCTGGGGCCAACGTCCTGACTTTC

j_gene: TRBJ1-2
len: 13
v_gene: TRBV12-3/TRBV12-4
abundance: .
d_gene: .
CDR3aa: CASSPTGGYGYTF
CDR3nt: TGTGCCAGCAGTCCGACAGGTGGCTATGGCTACACCTTC

j_gene: TRBJ1-1
len: 14
v_gene: TRBV3-1/TRBV3-2
abundance: once
d_gene: TRBD1
CDR3aa: CASSQDKGATEAFF
CDR3nt: TGTGCCAGCAGCCAAGACAAGGGGGCCACTGAAGCTTTCTTT

j_gene: TRBJ2-5
len: 14
v_gene: TRBV19
abundance: few
d_gene: TRBD2
CDR3aa: CASSIGGDSETQYF
CDR3nt: TGTGCCAGTAGCATCGGGGGGGACTCAGAGACCCAGTACTTC

j_gene: TRBJ2-1
len: 15
v_gene: TRBV2
abundance: .
d_gene: TRBD2
CDR3aa: CASSDPGLAGGPGVF
CDR3nt: TGTGCCAGCAGCGACCCAGGACTAGCGGGGGGCCCAGGGGTCTTC

j_gene: TRBJ1-4
len: 14
v_gene: TRBV5-1
abundance: .
d_gene: TRBD1
CDR3aa: CASSRTGSVEKLFF
CDR3nt: TGCGCCAGCAGCAGGACAGGGTCTGTGGAAAAACTGTTTTTT

j_gene: TRBJ1-3
len: 15
v_gene: TRBV14
abundance: .
d_gene: .
CDR3aa: CASSLDWYSGNTIYF
CDR3nt: TGTGCCAGCAGCCTCGACTGGTACTCTGGAAACACCATATATTTT

j_gene: TRBJ2-1
len: 14
v_gene: TRBV18
abundance: .
d_gene: TRBD2
CDR3aa: CASSDSGGHNEQFF
CDR3nt: TGTGCCAGCTCAGATAGCGGGGGTCACAATGAGCAGTTCTTC

j_gene: TRBJ1-6
len: 19
v_gene: TRBV10-3
abundance: .
d_gene: TRBD1
CDR3aa: CAISGNPTGGTPGNSPLHF
CDR3nt: TGTGCCATCAGTGGCAACCCAACAGGGGGCACGCCGGGTAATTCACCCCTCCACTTT

j_gene: TRBJ1-1
len: 15
v_gene: TRBV28
abundance: .
d_gene: .
CDR3aa: CASAAGSEGNTEAFF
CDR3nt: TGTGCCAGCGCCGCCGGGAGCGAGGGGAACACTGAAGCTTTCTTT

j_gene: TRBJ1-6
len: 15
v_gene: TRBV18
abundance: .
d_gene: TRBD1
CDR3aa: CASSQPGQAPLSLHF
CDR3nt: TGTGCCAGCTCACAGCCGGGACAGGCACCTTTGTCCCTCCACTTT

j_gene: TRBJ1-2
len: 13
v_gene: TRBV5-1
abundance: .
d_gene: .
CDR3aa: CASSLGTDYGYTF
CDR3nt: TGCGCCAGCAGCTTGGGTACAGACTATGGCTACACCTTC

j_gene: TRBJ1-3
len: 15
v_gene: TRBV18
abundance: once
d_gene: .
CDR3aa: CASSLTDGHGNTIYF
CDR3nt: TGTGCCAGCTCACTGACAGACGGACATGGAAACACCATATATTTT

j_gene: TRBJ2-3
len: 14
v_gene: TRBV19
abundance: .
d_gene: .
CDR3aa: CASSPTGSTDTQYF
CDR3nt: TGTGCCAGTAGTCCAACAGGGAGCACAGATACGCAGTATTTT

j_gene: TRBJ2-5
len: 14
v_gene: TRBV3-1/TRBV3-2
abundance: .
d_gene: .
CDR3aa: CASSQDSGSETQYF
CDR3nt: TGTGCCAGCAGCCAAGACTCAGGGTCGGAGACCCAGTACTTC

j_gene: TRBJ1-2
len: 12
v_gene: TRBV25-1
abundance: .
d_gene: .
CDR3aa: CASSETGYGYTF
CDR3nt: TGTGCCAGCAGTGAAACAGGCTATGGCTACACCTTC

j_gene: TRBJ2-3
len: 13
v_gene: TRBV12-3/TRBV12-4
abundance: .
d_gene: .
CDR3aa: CASSYSGADTQYF
CDR3nt: TGTGCCAGCAGTTACAGCGGCGCAGATACGCAGTATTTT

j_gene: TRBJ1-4
len: 13
v_gene: TRBV4-2
abundance: many
d_gene: TRBD1
CDR3aa: CATRTGGNEKLFF
CDR3nt: TGTGCCACCCGGACAGGGGGTAATGAAAAACTGTTTTTT

j_gene: TRBJ2-4
len: 18
v_gene: TRBV6-2/TRBV6-3
abundance: .
d_gene: TRBD2
CDR3aa: CASSYLAGGLLGKNIQYF
CDR3nt: TGTGCCAGCAGTTACCTAGCGGGGGGGCTGTTGGGCAAAAACATTCAGTACTTC

j_gene: TRBJ1-2
len: 16
v_gene: TRBV6-5
abundance: once
d_gene: TRBD1
CDR3aa: CASSYLDRGNGYGYTF
CDR3nt: TGTGCCAGCAGTTACCTCGACAGGGGAAATGGCTATGGCTACACCTTC

j_gene: TRBJ1-5
len: 16
v_gene: TRBV6-1
abundance: .
d_gene: TRBD1
CDR3aa: CASSDGQGVFRQPQHF
CDR3nt: TGTGCCAGCAGTGACGGACAGGGGGTCTTTCGTCAGCCCCAGCATTTT

j_gene: TRBJ2-7
len: 16
v_gene: TRBV7-9
abundance: .
d_gene: .
CDR3aa: CASSSLWGVQRNEQYF
CDR3nt: TGTGCCAGCAGCTCTTTGTGGGGGGTCCAGAGGAACGAGCAGTACTTC

j_gene: TRBJ2-5
len: 13
v_gene: TRBV7-2
abundance: .
d_gene: .
CDR3aa: CASSSSGQETQYF
CDR3nt: TGTGCCAGCAGCTCTTCAGGGCAAGAGACCCAGTACTTC

j_gene: TRBJ2-3
len: 15
v_gene: TRBV18
abundance: .
d_gene: .
CDR3aa: CASSPGFGDTDTQYF
CDR3nt: TGTGCCAGCTCACCAGGGTTCGGGGACACAGATACGCAGTATTTT

j_gene: TRBJ2-7
len: 14
v_gene: TRBV27
abundance: .
d_gene: .
CDR3aa: CASSFTGVTYEQYF
CDR3nt: TGTGCCAGCAGTTTTACGGGGGTTACCTACGAGCAGTACTTC

j_gene: TRBJ1-6
len: 18
v_gene: TRBV5-3
abundance: few
d_gene: TRBD1
CDR3aa: CARSRNTRGQEDNSPLHF
CDR3nt: TGTGCCAGAAGTCGAAACACCAGGGGGCAGGAGGACAATTCACCCCTCCACTTT

j_gene: TRBJ1-1
len: 13
v_gene: TRBV5-6
abundance: .
d_gene: .
CDR3aa: CASSFRSKTEAFF
CDR3nt: TGTGCCAGCAGCTTTCGTTCTAAGACTGAAGCTTTCTTT

j_gene: TRBJ2-2
len: 14
v_gene: TRBV30
abundance: .
d_gene: .
CDR3aa: CAWGRMEGTGELFF
CDR3nt: TGTGCCTGGGGCCGGATGGAGGGAACCGGGGAGCTGTTTTTT